These T cell receptor beta chains were read from a single sample in a study of low-dose radiotherapy and immunotherapy resistance in tumors. TCRdb re-derived calls from the reads in MiXCR, one entry per CDR3 protein. The sample lists 35,000 to 50,000 distinct CDR3 sequences; roughly 28% were seen once. The starting material was PBMCs, obtained before treatment. The source is a male donor with gallbladder cancer. Each CDR3 is given with its conserved first and last residue. A D gene is named only where the DNA matches it firmly. Size tells how often a clone was seen (once, few, many) or the class of an expanded clone, and some rows leave it out.

j_call clone_size d_call v_call cdr3_nt cdr3_aa
TRBJ2-5 many . TRBV20-1 TGCAGTGCTGTCCGAGGGCAAGAGACCCAGTACTTC CSAVRGQETQYF
TRBJ2-5 many TRBD2 TRBV7-9 TGTGCCAGCAGACAAAACCGGGGGGGAGAGACCCAGTACTTC CASRQNRGGETQYF
TRBJ1-4 many TRBD1 TRBV25-1 TGTGCCAGCAGTGCTAACAGGGGGGGGTCTAATGAAAAACTGTTTTTT CASSANRGGSNEKLFF
TRBJ2-7 many TRBD2 TRBV7-2 TGTGCCAGCAGCTTATCCGGGGGGGCTTACGAGCAGTACTTC CASSLSGGAYEQYF
TRBJ1-5 many TRBD1 TRBV15 TGTGCCACCAGCAGTCCCCGGGACAGCCCTTCCCCGCCCCAGCATTTT CATSSPRDSPSPPQHF
TRBJ2-5 . TRBD1 TRBV20-1 TGCAGTGCGATGTTAACAGGGGGAGTACAAGAGACCCAGTACTTC CSAMLTGGVQETQYF
TRBJ1-5 many . TRBV5-1 TGCGCCAGCAGCTTATCGGACAATAGCAATCAGCCCCAGCATTTT CASSLSDNSNQPQHF
TRBJ2-1 medium-sized . TRBV29-1 TGCAGCGTTGAAACTGGTGGGACGGACGGTTACAATGAGCAGTTCTTC CSVETGGTDGYNEQFF
TRBJ2-3 many . TRBV29-1 TGCAGCGTTGATGAGGGGTATACAGATACGCAGTATTTT CSVDEGYTDTQYF
TRBJ2-7 . TRBD1 TRBV5-1 TGCGCCAGCAGCTTGTCGGGACAGGGGTACTACGAGCAGTACTTC CASSLSGQGYYEQYF
TRBJ1-1 many . TRBV20-1 TGCAGTGCTAGAGACAGGTCTGAAGCTTTCTTT CSARDRSEAFF
TRBJ1-2 . TRBD1 TRBV28 TGTGCCAGCAGACAGGGGCCCTATGGCTACACCTTC CASRQGPYGYTF
TRBJ2-1 medium-sized . TRBV21-1 TGTGCCAGCAGCAAAATTAGCAGTATGTCCTACAATGAGCAGTTCTTC CASSKISSMSYNEQFF
TRBJ2-6 . . TRBV11-3 TGTGCCAGCAGCTCAGGGGCTGGGGCCGTCCTGACTTTC CASSSGAGAVLTF
TRBJ2-7 . TRBD2 TRBV20-1 TGCAGTGCCAGGACTAGCGGGGGGGTGGGCTACGAGCAGTACTTC CSARTSGGVGYEQYF
TRBJ2-7 few . TRBV6-1 TGTGCCAGCGTGGAGGGCCGGGGCAGGGCACGCGAGCAGTACTTC CASVEGRGRAREQYF
TRBJ2-1 many . TRBV7-2 TGTGCCAGCAGCCAATTTTGGGATAGCAATGAGCAGTTCTTC CASSQFWDSNEQFF
TRBJ2-3 once . TRBV2 TGTGCCAGCAGTGAAGCGCCAGGCCCCGATACGCAGTATTTT CASSEAPGPDTQYF
TRBJ2-5 few TRBD1 TRBV12-3/TRBV12-4 TGTGCCAGCAGACCGAGTCGGACAGGGGAAGAGACCCAGTACTTC CASRPSRTGEETQYF
TRBJ2-7 . . TRBV29-1 TGCAGCGCCTACTCCCCCTTCCACGAGCAGTACTTC CSAYSPFHEQYF
TRBJ2-1 many TRBD2 TRBV25-1 TGTGCCAGCAGTGAATATCGGAGCGGGAGCCACAATGAGCAGTTCTTC CASSEYRSGSHNEQFF
TRBJ2-2 . TRBD1 TRBV7-9 TGTGCCAGCAGCTTATTAGGACAGGGGGTTTCCGGGGAGCTGTTTTTT CASSLLGQGVSGELFF
TRBJ1-1 . . TRBV3-1 TGTGCCAGCAGCACACAGGGTCCTGAAGCTTTCTTT CASSTQGPEAFF
TRBJ1-4 many . TRBV20-1 TGCAGTGCTAGGAAAGAAGCAACTAATGAAAAACTGTTTTTT CSARKEATNEKLFF
TRBJ2-2 . . TRBV5-3 TGTGCCAGCAGCTTCACCACCGGGGAGCTGTTTTTT CASSFTTGELFF
TRBJ1-4 . . TRBV3-1 TGTGCCAGCAGCCAACTAACAGGGACCTCGGCTAATGAAAAACTGTTTTTT CASSQLTGTSANEKLFF
TRBJ1-5 . . TRBV2 TGTGCCAGCAGGTTAATCCGGGACACCAATCAGCCCCAGCATTTT CASRLIRDTNQPQHF
TRBJ1-4 many . TRBV7-9 TGTGCCAGCAGCTTAGTCGGGCTGCAGAACTATAATGAAAAACTGTTTTTT CASSLVGLQNYNEKLFF
TRBJ2-1 few . TRBV28 TGTGCCAGCAGCCCGCCCCACGGGGGGCATCAGTTCTTC CASSPPHGGHQFF
TRBJ2-7 many . TRBV7-9 TGTGCCAGCAGCTTAGGTGAACCATCCTTCTACGAGCAGTACTTC CASSLGEPSFYEQYF
TRBJ2-4 . . TRBV4-1 TGCGCCAGCAGCCAACTGAACCTAGCCAAAAACATTCAGTACTTC CASSQLNLAKNIQYF
TRBJ2-1 many TRBD1 TRBV19 TGTGCCAGTAGTAGCCGACAGGGTGCCAATGAGCAGTTCTTC CASSSRQGANEQFF
TRBJ2-1 few . TRBV5-1 TGCGCCAGCAGCTCGGTCGGCGGACTCAATGAGCAGTTCTTC CASSSVGGLNEQFF
TRBJ1-2 few . TRBV28 TGTGCCAGCAGTTTGGCCCTAGGCTACACCTTC CASSLALGYTF
TRBJ2-5 many TRBD2 TRBV23-1 TGCGCCAGCAGTCAAGGGGGGGATCCGTCCCTTCAAGAGACCCAGTACTTC CASSQGGDPSLQETQYF
TRBJ2-7 medium-sized . TRBV9 TGTGCCAGGCGGGACACAATTTTCAAATCCTACGAGCAGTACTTC CARRDTIFKSYEQYF
TRBJ2-1 many TRBD1 TRBV19 TGTGCCAGTAGCTCCGACAGGGGGCGGGGGGATTACAATGAGCAGTTCTTC CASSSDRGRGDYNEQFF
TRBJ2-7 many . TRBV29-1 TGCAGCGTTGAAGTCCCAGGGGTAGCCTACGAGCAGTACTTC CSVEVPGVAYEQYF
TRBJ2-7 many TRBD1 TRBV29-1 TGCAGCGTAGGGCGGGACAGGAACTACGAGCAGTACTTC CSVGRDRNYEQYF
TRBJ2-5 many . TRBV20-1 TGCAGTGCTAGGCTTTTGGACGGAGGGGTAGGAGAGACCCAGTACTTC CSARLLDGGVGETQYF
TRBJ1-1 many . TRBV28 TGTGCCAGCAGTTTCCCCGAAAGGGGCACTGAAGCTTTCTTT CASSFPERGTEAFF
TRBJ1-6 medium-sized TRBD1 TRBV6-2/TRBV6-3 TGTGCCAGCATTAAGGACAGGAAAAGCTCCTATAATTCACCCCTCCACTTT CASIKDRKSSYNSPLHF
TRBJ2-3 many . TRBV5-4 TGTGCCAGCAGCTTGGAGGGACTGGGCACAGATACGCAGTATTTT CASSLEGLGTDTQYF
TRBJ2-3 many . TRBV29-1 TGCAGCGCCGACGGTAGCACAGATACGCAGTATTTT CSADGSTDTQYF
TRBJ2-5 many . TRBV7-9 TGTGCCAGCAGCCCCAAGGTCAGGGTGGGGGAGACCCAGTACTTC CASSPKVRVGETQYF
TRBJ2-7 many . TRBV6-2/TRBV6-3 TGTGCCAGCAGTGAAATTGGGGCAGGGGTAGTGCAGTACTTC CASSEIGAGVVQYF
TRBJ2-5 many . TRBV7-2 TGTGCCAGCAGCTTAATGGTTTCAGGGAAAGAGACCCAGTACTTC CASSLMVSGKETQYF